What follows is one T cell receptor (beta chain) and its context. The antigen is undetermined. Trimming left V 6 bases short and J 4 bases short, with 19 bases between. The CDR3 is 15 amino acids. Germline V CDR1 and CDR2: MNHNS, SASEGT. These data belong to a study of blood T cells in healthy people across ages. Findings and caveats of the study: Diversity figures based on one million T cells were deemed too low. Long-lived donors carried more naive CD4+ cells and greater diversity than aged donors. The recorded TCR beta diversity per million T cells decreased in a roughly linear manner with age.

The use of a sample-barcoded 5' primer and a J-beta primer mix characterized a second PCR of roughly 6 to 11 cycles. Each cDNA molecule carried a tag from a template-switch adaptor that contained 12 random nucleotides. TCRdb itself ran the 5' RACE reads through MiXCR, one entry per CDR3 protein. The table includes hundreds of thousands of distinct CDR3 sequences, more than 45% detected once. This clonotype was obtained from a woman older than 75 in good health. What was sequenced was blood. J is TRBJ2-7 and V is TRBV6-1; the D call may be TRBD1 or TRBD2 (5 bases each). Here the CDR3 reads CASSEGPAVIYEQYF. The CDR3 DNA sequence: TGTGCCAGCAGCGAGGGACCCGCGGTAATATACGAGCAGTACTTC.